Below, one TCR beta chain is given with its context. Sequencing used immunoSEQ multiplex PCR; TCRdb keeps in-frame clones, though not all of them. This table has around 71,000 clones, about four fifths appearing once. Trimming stripped 4 bases from V and 7 bases from J, with 14 bases between. The germline gives CDR1 SNHLY, CDR2 FYNNEI. The CDR3 totals 13 residues. The sample comes from a study of blood T cell repertoires in COVID-19. The wider study: PBMCs, B-cell-depleted T cells, or T cells provided the cDNA or gDNA that made up the material.

The J gene is TRBJ2-7, the V gene TRBV2, with D possibly TRBD2 on 6 matching bases. This receptor was obtained from a man between 65 and 79 years old with acute or convalescent COVID-19. Sequencing was done on a sample of peripheral blood. DNA for the CDR3: TGTGCCAGCAGTGTTGCAGGAGGGGTAGAGCAGTACTTC. It yields the protein CASSVAGGVEQYF.